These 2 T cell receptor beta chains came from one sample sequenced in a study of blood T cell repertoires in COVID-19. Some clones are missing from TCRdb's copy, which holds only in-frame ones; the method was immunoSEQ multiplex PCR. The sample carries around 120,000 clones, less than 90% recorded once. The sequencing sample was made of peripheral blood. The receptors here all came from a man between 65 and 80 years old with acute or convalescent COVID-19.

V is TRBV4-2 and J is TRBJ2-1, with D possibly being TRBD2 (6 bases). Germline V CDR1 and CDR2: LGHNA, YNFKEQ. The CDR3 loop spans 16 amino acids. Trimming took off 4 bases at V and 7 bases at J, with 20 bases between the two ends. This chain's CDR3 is CASSPDPTRGRNEQFF. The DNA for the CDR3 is TGTGCCAGCAGCCCAGACCCGACTAGGGGACGGAATGAGCAGTTCTTC.

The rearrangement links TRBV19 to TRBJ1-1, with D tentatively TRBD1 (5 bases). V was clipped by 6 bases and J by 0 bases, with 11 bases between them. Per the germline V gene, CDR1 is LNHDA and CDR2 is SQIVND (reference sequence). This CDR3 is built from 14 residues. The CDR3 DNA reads TGTGCCAGTAGACTACAGGTCATGAACACTGAAGCTTTCTTT. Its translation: CASRLQVMNTEAFF.